This T cell receptor (beta chain) was profiled in a study of regulatory T cells in long-lasting Graves disease. Broader study findings: Lower TCR diversity characterized persistent Graves' patients relative to newly diagnosed patients.

Documented time point: newly diagnosed GD, antithyroid drugs for less than 3 months. The TCR library was made from RNA that had been extracted from PBMCs in TRIzol. Turning to this clonotype: What it recognizes is unknown.

Arm-PCR with iRepertoire HTBI primers amplified the CDR3 regions for these TCR beta libraries. TCRdb ran MiXCR on the multiplex PCR reads and lists one entry per CDR3 protein. The repertoire holds 560,000 or so distinct CDR3 sequences, around 15% seen once, with around 11% in the top ten. The data were also submitted as part of a second study, on T cells in Graves' hyperthyroidism and ophthalmopathy. That source notes: Initially, a first-round RT-PCR of the TCR CDR3 employed the HTBI primer set.

The specimen comprised peripheral blood mononuclear cells (PBMCs), sampled at new diagnosis, from a patient treated with antithyroid drugs. The TCR originated in a man in his late teens or twenties with Graves disease.

The CDR3 sequence is CASSTGLVQETQYF. DNA of the CDR3: TGTGCCAGTAGTACAGGACTGGTCCAAGAGACCCAGTACTTC. The chain recombines TRBV19 with TRBJ2-5, with D possibly TRBD2 on 5 matching bases. This CDR3 contains 14 residues. Trimming shortened V by 4 bases and J by 1 base, and 10 bases separated the two germline ends. Looked up from germline, CDR1 is LNHDA and CDR2 is SQIVND (reference sequence).